The rows below give T cell receptor beta chains drawn from one sample of a study of blood T cell repertoires in COVID-19. Sequencing was performed with immunoSEQ multiplex PCR; in TCRdb, only in-frame clones are kept and a portion is missing. This table holds under 35,000 clones, 78% found once. The sample consisted of peripheral blood. Every receptor here comes from a man older than 75 with acute or convalescent COVID-19. CDR3s include the opening cysteine and the closing phenylalanine or tryptophan. The D gene is left open where the match is weak. Size is stated for part of the rows, as once, few or many counts, or as a class when the clone is expanded.

TGCGCCAGCAGCTCGACAGGGGAGCGGACACCCCTCCACTTT	CASSSTGERTPLHF	TRBV5-1	TRBJ1-6	.	TRBD1
TGTGCCAGCAGTCCGGGGGGACGCACAGATACGCAGTATTTT	CASSPGGRTDTQYF	TRBV27	TRBJ2-3	.	TRBD2
TGCGCCAGCAGCGCGGCCCTCTATGGCTACACCTTC	CASSAALYGYTF	TRBV5-1	TRBJ1-2	.	.
TGTGCCACCAGTGATCTGACAGGGGACGGCTACACCTTC	CATSDLTGDGYTF	TRBV24-1	TRBJ1-2	.	TRBD1
TGTGCCAGCTCACCAGCGGGAGATACGCAGTATTTT	CASSPAGDTQYF	TRBV18	TRBJ2-3	.	.
TGTGCCATCAGGGGGTCCGGGGGGGCAGATACGCAGTATTTT	CAIRGSGGADTQYF	TRBV10-3	TRBJ2-3	.	TRBD2
TGTGCCAGCAGCTCTTTGGTGGGCGAGATTGGCTACACCTTC	CASSSLVGEIGYTF	TRBV5-4	TRBJ1-2	medium-sized	.
TGTGCCAGCAGCTTAGCGACGACAGGGGGGAAGGAGCTGTTTTTT	CASSLATTGGKELFF	TRBV7-9	TRBJ2-2	.	TRBD1
TGCGCCAGCAGCCAAGAGACTTGGGAGACCCAGTACTTC	CASSQETWETQYF	TRBV4-3	TRBJ2-5	.	.
TGTGCCAGCAACAGACAGGGGGCTGAAGCTTTCTTT	CASNRQGAEAFF	TRBV7-9	TRBJ1-1	few	TRBD1
TGTGCCAGCATTCAACAGGCCCAAAACTATGGCTACACCTTC	CASIQQAQNYGYTF	TRBV6-5	TRBJ1-2	.	.
TGTGCCAGCTCACGGGGACTAGCAGACTTTCAAAGCTCCTACGAGCAGTACTTC	CASSRGLADFQSSYEQYF	TRBV18	TRBJ2-7	.	TRBD2
TGTGCCAGCAGCTCTAGCGGGGGGCACAATGAGCAGTTCTTC	CASSSSGGHNEQFF	TRBV11-2	TRBJ2-1	.	TRBD2
TGTGCCAGCAGGGAGTGGGGGGTTGGGGCCAAAAACATTCAGTACTTC	CASREWGVGAKNIQYF	TRBV2	TRBJ2-4	few	.
TGTGCCAGCAGCACCACAGGGTTGACTGAAGCTTTCTTT	CASSTTGLTEAFF	TRBV12-3/TRBV12-4	TRBJ1-1	.	.
TGTGCCAGCAGCCGACAGGGCCCTAATGAAAAACTGTTTTTT	CASSRQGPNEKLFF	TRBV6-5	TRBJ1-4	.	TRBD1
TGTGCCAGCAGCCAAGCCCGAGGGACTAGCGGGGGGAGGGAGACCCAGTACTTC	CASSQARGTSGGRETQYF	TRBV3-1/TRBV3-2	TRBJ2-5	.	TRBD2
TGTGCCAGCAGACCCGGGACACCGAACACCGGGGAGCTGTTTTTT	CASRPGTPNTGELFF	TRBV7-9	TRBJ2-2	.	.
TGTGCCAGCACCTACAGGGGTTCGGGGGGCTACACCTTC	CASTYRGSGGYTF	TRBV2	TRBJ1-2	.	TRBD1
TGTGCCAGCAGTTATAGAGATGGCTACACCTTC	CASSYRDGYTF	TRBV6-5	TRBJ1-2	.	.
TGTGCCAGTAGTATAGATAGGGGGCCGAAATATGGCTACACCTTC	CASSIDRGPKYGYTF	TRBV19	TRBJ1-2	.	TRBD1
TGTGCCAGCAGCCCGTCGACCGGGGAGCTGTTTTTT	CASSPSTGELFF	TRBV7-8	TRBJ2-2	.	.
TGTGCCAGCAGCCAGGGCGGACTAGCGGGGGGGCGTGAGCAGTTCTTC	CASSQGGLAGGREQFF	TRBV3-1/TRBV3-2	TRBJ2-1	few	TRBD2
TGCGCCAGCAGCCAAGTTTCCCAGGGGAATGAAAAACTGTTTTTT	CASSQVSQGNEKLFF	TRBV4-3	TRBJ1-4	.	.
TGCGCCAGCAGCGATACAGGGGTAGGGCAGACCCAGTACTTC	CASSDTGVGQTQYF	TRBV10-2	TRBJ2-5	.	TRBD1
TGTGCCAGCAGCGGAGGGGCAAGAGAGACCCAGTACTTC	CASSGGARETQYF	TRBV11-2	TRBJ2-5	once	.
TGTGCCAGCAGCTTGGGACAGCTAAGCTCACCCCTCCACTTT	CASSLGQLSSPLHF	TRBV5-4	TRBJ1-6	few	.
TGCAGCGTTTCACAGGGGTTTAAGACTGAAGCTTTCTTT	CSVSQGFKTEAFF	TRBV29-1	TRBJ1-1	.	TRBD1
TGTGCCTGGAGTGTAGAGACTACTTCCTACGAGCAGTACTTC	CAWSVETTSYEQYF	TRBV30	TRBJ2-7	.	.
TGTGCCAGCAGTTACCGACCGGGGAGCACAGATACGCAGTATTTT	CASSYRPGSTDTQYF	TRBV6-2/TRBV6-3	TRBJ2-3	.	.
TGCGCCAGCAGGAAGGATACAGGGGAATCAAACACTGAAGCTTTCTTT	CASRKDTGESNTEAFF	TRBV5-1	TRBJ1-1	.	TRBD1
TGTGCCAGCAGTTACGGTGGGGCTGGGGGCAACGAGCAGTACTTC	CASSYGGAGGNEQYF	TRBV6-2/TRBV6-3	TRBJ2-7	.	.
TGTGCCAGCAGTGAAGTGACAGGGGCCAGCTATGGCTACACCTTC	CASSEVTGASYGYTF	TRBV6-1	TRBJ1-2	few	TRBD1